This T cell receptor (beta chain) came from a study of vaccination effects on CD4 cells after COVID-19. The overall study: Sampling occurred a median 72 days post second dose, range 14 to 241. Findings of the study overall: At late timepoints after vaccination, vaccine- and infection-induced clones shrank markedly.

From germline, CDR1 is SGHNT and CDR2 YENEEA. The V and J ends lost 3 bases and 1 base respectively, with 6 bases between them. This CDR3 is 14 amino acids long. The repertoire was sequenced with immunoSEQ multiplex PCR; TCRdb's copy has only in-frame clones and lacks some. The sample consists of tens of thousands of clones, over 70% of them appearing once. The ViraFEST assay expanded antigen-specific CD4+ T cells with viral peptide pools before sequencing. Subsequent to a culture period of 10 days, CD4+ T cells were isolated. Participants each got two BNT162b2 or mRNA-1273 vaccine doses. All vaccine recipients tested negative for nucleocapsid antibodies and had never contracted SARS-CoV-2 infection. The sample holds a few counts of this clone. The antigen is unknown.

This material consisted of CD4+ T cells from PBMCs cultured with HCoV-229E spike peptides, taken after COVID-19 vaccination. The chain has TRBV11-3 and TRBJ2-2; no definite D call. The receptor was derived from a human donor who received a COVID-19 vaccine. CDR3 region: CASSFEWNTGELFF. DNA of the CDR3: TGTGCCAGCAGCTTTGAGTGGAACACCGGGGAGCTGTTTTTT.